This T cell receptor beta chain was captured in a study of blood T cell repertoires in COVID-19. The data were produced by immunoSEQ multiplex PCR, yet TCRdb's version contains in-frame clones alone and is incomplete. This table holds some 150,000 clones, more than 75% found once. This clone was observed a few times. The germline CDR1 and CDR2 sequences are MNHEY and SVGAGI. The V segment lost 6 bases and the J segment 3 bases; nucleotides outside the gene matches: 6. This CDR3 is built from 14 residues. The V and J genes are TRBV6-5 and TRBJ1-2; 8 bases are shared with TRBD1. Sequencing input: peripheral blood. This sequence was found in a man in his 60s with acute or convalescent COVID-19. The CDR3 sequence: CASRVRGQDYGYTF. The CDR3 nucleotides are TGTGCCAGCAGAGTACGGGGACAGGACTATGGCTACACCTTC.